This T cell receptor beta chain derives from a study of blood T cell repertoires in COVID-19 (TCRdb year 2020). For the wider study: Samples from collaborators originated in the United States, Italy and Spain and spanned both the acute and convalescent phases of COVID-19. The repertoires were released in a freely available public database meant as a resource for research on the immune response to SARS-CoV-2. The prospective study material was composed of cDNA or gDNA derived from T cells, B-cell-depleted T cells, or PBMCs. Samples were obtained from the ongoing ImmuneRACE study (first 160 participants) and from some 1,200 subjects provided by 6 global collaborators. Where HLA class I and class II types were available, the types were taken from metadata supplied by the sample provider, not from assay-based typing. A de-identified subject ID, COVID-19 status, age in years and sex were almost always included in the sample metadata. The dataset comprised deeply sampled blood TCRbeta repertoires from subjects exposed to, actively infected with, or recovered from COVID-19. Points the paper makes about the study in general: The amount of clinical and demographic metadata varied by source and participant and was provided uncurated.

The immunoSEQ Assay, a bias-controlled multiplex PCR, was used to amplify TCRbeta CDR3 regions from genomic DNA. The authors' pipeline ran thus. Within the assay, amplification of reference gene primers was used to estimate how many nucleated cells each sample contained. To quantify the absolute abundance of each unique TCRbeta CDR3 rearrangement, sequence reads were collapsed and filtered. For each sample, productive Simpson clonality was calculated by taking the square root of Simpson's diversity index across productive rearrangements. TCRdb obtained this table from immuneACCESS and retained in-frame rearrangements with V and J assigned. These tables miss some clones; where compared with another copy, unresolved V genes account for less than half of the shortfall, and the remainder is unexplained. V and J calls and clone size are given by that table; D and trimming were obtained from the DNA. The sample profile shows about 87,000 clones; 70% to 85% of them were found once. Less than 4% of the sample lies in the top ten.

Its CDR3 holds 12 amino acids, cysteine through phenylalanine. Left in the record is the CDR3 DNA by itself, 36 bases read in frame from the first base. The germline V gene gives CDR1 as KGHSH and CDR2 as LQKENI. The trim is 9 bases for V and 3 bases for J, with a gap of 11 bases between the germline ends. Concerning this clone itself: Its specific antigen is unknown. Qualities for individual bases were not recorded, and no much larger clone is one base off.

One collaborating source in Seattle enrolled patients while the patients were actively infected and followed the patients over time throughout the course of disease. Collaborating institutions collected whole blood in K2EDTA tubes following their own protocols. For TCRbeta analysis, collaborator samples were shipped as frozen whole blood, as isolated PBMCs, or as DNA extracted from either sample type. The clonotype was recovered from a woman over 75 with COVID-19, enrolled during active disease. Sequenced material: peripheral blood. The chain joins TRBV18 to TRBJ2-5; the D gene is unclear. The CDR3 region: CASRGNEETQYF. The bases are TGTGCCAGTCGAGGAAACGAAGAGACCCAGTACTTC.